This TCR beta chain was retrieved from a study of T cells in Graves' hyperthyroidism and ophthalmopathy. Overall study results and limits: Model predictions of ophthalmopathy came a median approximately 6.2 months before onset. Most thyroid clonotypes expanded above 0.001 were also detected in blood. A model of 13 V-J features distinguished ophthalmopathy from stable hyperthyroidism.

Amplification targeted TCR beta CDR3 regions from RNA transcripts. The HTBI primer set drove a first-round RT-PCR of the TCR CDR3. TCRdb analysed the multiplex PCR reads with MiXCR anew, one entry per CDR3 protein. The table has about 720,000 distinct CDR3 sequences, about a sixth seen once; the top ten hold under 9.5%. Germline V CDR1 and CDR2: DFQATT, SNEGSKA (reference sequence). V was clipped by 0 bases and J by 6 bases; unmatched bases: 15. The CDR3 contains 17 residues. Many counts were recorded for this clonotype. Its target is not known. Over 18 months, lack of ophthalmopathy progression marked Graves' hyperthyroidism as stable.

The J gene is TRBJ1-2, the V gene TRBV20-1, with TRBD1 matching over 8 bases. This clonotype was sampled from a man younger than 30 with Graves' hyperthyroidism. Sequences were obtained from blood. CDR3 nucleotides: TGCAGTGCTAGAGATCATACCCCGTACAGGGGGAGGCATGGCTACACCTTC. It codes for CSARDHTPYRGRHGYTF.